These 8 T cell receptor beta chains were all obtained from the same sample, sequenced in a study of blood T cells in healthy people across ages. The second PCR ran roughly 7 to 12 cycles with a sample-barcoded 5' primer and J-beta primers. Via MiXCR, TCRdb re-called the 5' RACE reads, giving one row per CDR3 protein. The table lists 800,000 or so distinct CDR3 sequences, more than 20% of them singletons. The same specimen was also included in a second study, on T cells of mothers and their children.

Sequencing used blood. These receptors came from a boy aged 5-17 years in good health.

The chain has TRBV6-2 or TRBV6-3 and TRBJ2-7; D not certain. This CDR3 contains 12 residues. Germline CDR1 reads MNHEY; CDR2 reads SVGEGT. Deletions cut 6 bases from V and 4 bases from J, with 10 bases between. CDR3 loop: CASSQTYYEQYF. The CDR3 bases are TGTGCCAGCAGCCAAACCTATTACGAGCAGTACTTC.

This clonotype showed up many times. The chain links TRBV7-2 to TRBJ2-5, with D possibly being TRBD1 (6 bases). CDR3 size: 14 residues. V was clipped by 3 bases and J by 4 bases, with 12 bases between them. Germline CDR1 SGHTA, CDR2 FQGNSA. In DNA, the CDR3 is TGTGCCAGCAGCTTCTACCGAGGGGGAGAGACCCAGTACTTC. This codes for CASSFYRGGETQYF. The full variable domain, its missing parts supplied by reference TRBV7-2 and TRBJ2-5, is GAGVSQSPSNKVTEKGKDVELRCDPISGHTALYWYRQSLGQGLEFLIYFQGNSAPDKSGLPSDRFSAERTGGSVSTLTIQRTQQEDSAVYLCASSFYRGGETQYFGPGTRLLVL.

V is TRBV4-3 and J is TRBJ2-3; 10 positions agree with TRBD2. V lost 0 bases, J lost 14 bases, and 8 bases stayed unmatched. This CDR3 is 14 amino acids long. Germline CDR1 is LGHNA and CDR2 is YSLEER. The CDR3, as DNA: TGCGCCAGCAGCCAAGACTCACTAGCGGGATTTCGGTATTTT. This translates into CASSQDSLAGFRYF.

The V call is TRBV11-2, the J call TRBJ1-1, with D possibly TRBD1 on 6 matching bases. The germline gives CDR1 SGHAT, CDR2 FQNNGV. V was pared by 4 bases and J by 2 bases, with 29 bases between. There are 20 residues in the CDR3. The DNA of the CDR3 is TGTGCCAGCAGCTCGGCCCGCCGAGGGGGTCTACACCTTGACAACACTGAAGCTTTCTTT. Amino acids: CASSSARRGGLHLDNTEAFF.

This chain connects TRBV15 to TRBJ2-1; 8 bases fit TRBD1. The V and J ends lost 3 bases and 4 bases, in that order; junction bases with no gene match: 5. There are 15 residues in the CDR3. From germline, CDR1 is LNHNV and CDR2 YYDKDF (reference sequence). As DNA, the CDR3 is TGTGCCACCAGCAGTAGACAGGGGTTATACAATGAGCAGTTCTTC. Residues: CATSSRQGLYNEQFF.

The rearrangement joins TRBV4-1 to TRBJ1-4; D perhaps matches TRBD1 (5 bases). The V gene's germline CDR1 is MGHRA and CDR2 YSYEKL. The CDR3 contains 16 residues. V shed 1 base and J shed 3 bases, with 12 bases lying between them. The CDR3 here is CASSQVAGLANEKLFF. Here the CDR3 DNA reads TGCGCCAGCAGCCAAGTAGCGGGACTGGCTAATGAAAAACTGTTTTTT.

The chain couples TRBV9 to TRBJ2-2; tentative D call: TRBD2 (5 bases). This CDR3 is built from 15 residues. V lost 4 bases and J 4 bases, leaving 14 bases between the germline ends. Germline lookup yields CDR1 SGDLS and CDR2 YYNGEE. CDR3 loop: CASSPDLRGTGELFF. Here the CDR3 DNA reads TGTGCCAGCAGCCCGGACCTACGGGGCACCGGGGAGCTGTTTTTT.

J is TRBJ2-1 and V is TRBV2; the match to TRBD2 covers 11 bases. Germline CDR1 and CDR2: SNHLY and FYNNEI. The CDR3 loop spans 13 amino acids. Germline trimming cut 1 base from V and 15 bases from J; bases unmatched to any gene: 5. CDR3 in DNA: TGTGCCAGCAGTGAAGGACTAGCGGGATATACGTTCTTC. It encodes CASSEGLAGYTFF.